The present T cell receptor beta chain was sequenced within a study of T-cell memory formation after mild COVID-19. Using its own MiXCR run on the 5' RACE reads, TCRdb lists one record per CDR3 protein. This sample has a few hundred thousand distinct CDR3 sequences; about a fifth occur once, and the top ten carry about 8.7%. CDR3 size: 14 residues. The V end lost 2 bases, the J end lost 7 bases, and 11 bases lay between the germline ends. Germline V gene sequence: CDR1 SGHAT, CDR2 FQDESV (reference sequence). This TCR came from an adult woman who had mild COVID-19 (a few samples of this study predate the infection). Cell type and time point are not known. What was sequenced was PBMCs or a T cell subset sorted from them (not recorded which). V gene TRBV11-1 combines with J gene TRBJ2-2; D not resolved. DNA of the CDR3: TGTGCCAGCAGCTTAAATTCCCTTGGCGGGGAGCTGTTTTTT. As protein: CASSLNSLGGELFF.